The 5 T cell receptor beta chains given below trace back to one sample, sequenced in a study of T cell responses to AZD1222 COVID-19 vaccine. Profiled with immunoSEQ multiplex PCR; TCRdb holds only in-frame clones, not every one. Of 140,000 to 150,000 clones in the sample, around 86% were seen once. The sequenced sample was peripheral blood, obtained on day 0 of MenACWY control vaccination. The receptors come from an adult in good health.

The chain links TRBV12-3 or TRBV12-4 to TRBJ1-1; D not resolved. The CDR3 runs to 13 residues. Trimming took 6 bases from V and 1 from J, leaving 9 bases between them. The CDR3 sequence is CASRPTTNTEAFF. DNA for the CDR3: TGTGCCAGCAGGCCTACAACGAACACTGAAGCTTTCTTT.

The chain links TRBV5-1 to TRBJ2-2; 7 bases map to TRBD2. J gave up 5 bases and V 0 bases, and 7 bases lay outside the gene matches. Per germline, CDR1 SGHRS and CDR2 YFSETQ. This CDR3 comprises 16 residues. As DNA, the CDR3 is TGCGCCAGCAGCTTGGGGGAGGGTCTCCTAACCGGGGAGCTGTTTTTT. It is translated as CASSLGEGLLTGELFF.

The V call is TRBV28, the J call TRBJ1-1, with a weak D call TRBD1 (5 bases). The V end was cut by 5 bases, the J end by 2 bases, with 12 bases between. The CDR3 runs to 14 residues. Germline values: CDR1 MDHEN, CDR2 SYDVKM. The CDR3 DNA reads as TGTGCCAGCAGTGGGGGTGCCGTAAACACTGAAGCTTTCTTT. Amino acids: CASSGGAVNTEAFF.

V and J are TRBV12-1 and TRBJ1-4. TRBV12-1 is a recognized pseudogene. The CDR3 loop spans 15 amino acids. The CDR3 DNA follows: TGTGCCAGCAGCATTATAGGTAGGGTTTTTGAAAAACTGTTTTTT. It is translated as CASSIIGRVFEKLFF.

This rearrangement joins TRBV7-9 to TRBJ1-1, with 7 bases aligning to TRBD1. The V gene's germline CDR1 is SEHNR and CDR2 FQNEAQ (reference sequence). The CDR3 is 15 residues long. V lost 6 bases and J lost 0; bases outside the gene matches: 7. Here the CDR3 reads CASRTGQLMNTEAFF. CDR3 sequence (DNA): TGTGCCAGCAGAACGGGACAGCTCATGAACACTGAAGCTTTCTTT.